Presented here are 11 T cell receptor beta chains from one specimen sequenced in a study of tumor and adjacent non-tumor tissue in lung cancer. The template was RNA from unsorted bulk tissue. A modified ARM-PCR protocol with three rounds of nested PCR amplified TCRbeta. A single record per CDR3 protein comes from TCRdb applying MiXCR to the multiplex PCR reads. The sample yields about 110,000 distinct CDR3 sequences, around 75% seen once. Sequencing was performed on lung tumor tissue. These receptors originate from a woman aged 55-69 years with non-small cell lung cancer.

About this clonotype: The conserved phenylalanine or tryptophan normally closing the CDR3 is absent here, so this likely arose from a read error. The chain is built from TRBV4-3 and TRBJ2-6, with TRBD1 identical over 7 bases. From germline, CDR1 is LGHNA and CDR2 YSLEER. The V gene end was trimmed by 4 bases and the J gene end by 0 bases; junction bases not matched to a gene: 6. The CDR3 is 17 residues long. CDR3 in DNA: TGCGCCAGCAGCCGAGGACAGGAGATCTCTGGGGCCAACGTCCTGACTTTA. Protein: CASSRGQEISGANVLTL.

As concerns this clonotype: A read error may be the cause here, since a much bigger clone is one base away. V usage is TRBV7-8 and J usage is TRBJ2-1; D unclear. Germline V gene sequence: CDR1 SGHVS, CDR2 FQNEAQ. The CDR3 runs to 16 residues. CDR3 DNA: TGTACCAGCAGCCCCAAACCAGCCCAAGCCCGCGATGAGCAGTTCTTC. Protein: CTSSPKPAQARDEQFF.

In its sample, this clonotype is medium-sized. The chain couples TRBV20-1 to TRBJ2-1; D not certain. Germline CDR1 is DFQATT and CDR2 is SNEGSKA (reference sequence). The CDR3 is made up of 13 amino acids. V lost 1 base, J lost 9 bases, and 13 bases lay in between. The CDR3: CSARAHMNSEQFF. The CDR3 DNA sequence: TGCAGTGCTAGAGCTCATATGAACAGTGAGCAGTTCTTC.

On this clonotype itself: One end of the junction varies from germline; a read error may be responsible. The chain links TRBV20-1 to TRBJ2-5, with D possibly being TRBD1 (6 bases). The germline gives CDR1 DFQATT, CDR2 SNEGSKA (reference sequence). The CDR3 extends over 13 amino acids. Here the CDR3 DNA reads TGTAGTGTAGGGGACAATAACCAAGAGACCCAGTACTTC. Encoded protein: CSVGDNNQETQYF.

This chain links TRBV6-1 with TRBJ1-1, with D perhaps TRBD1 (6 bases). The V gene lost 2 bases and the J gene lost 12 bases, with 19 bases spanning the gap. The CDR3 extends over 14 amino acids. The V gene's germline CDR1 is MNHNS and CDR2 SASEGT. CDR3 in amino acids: CASSELRGNTGTFF. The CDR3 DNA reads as TGTGCCAGCAGTGAACTGAGGGGGAACACTGGAACTTTCTTT.

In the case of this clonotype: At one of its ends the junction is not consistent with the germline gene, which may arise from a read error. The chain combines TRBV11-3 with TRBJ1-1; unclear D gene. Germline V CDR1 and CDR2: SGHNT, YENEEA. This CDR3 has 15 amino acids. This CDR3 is CDSSIDSGRGTEAFF. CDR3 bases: TGTGACAGCAGCATAGATTCCGGGAGAGGCACTGAAGCTTTCTTT.

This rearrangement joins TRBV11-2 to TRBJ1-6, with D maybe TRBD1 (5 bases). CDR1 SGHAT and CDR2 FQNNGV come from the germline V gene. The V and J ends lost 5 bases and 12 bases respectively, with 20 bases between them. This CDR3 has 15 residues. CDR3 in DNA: TGTGCCAGCAGCGTGGGACCGCCCAGTGTTGAACCCCTCCACTTT. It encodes CASSVGPPSVEPLHF.

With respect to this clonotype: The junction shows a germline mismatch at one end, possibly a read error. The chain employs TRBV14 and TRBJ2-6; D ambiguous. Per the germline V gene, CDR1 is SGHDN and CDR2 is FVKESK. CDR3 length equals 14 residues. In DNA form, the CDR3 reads TGTACCAGCAGTTCGGCGTCCGGGGCCAACGTCCTGACTTTC. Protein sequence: CTSSSASGANVLTF.

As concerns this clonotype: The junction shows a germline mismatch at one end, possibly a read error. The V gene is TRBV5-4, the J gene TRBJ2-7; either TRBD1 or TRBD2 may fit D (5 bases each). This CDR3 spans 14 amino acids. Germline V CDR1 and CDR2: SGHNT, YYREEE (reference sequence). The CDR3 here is CDSSTGTFSYEQYF. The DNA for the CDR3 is TGTGACAGCAGCACTGGGACCTTCTCCTACGAGCAGTACTTC.

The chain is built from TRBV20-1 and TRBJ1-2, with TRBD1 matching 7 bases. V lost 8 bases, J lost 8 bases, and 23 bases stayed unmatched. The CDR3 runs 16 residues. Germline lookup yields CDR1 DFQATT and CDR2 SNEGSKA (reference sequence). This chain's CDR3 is CSTNRPGQPRAGGYTF. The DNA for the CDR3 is TGCAGTACCAACCGACCGGGACAGCCTAGGGCGGGAGGCTACACCTTC.

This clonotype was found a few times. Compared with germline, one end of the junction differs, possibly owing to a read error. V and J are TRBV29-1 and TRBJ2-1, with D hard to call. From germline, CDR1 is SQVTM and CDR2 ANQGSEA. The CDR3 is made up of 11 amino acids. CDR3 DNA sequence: TGCAGCGTTGTGTGGTACAATGAGCAGTCCTTC. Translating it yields CSVVWYNEQSF.